This T cell receptor beta chain is from a study of shared T cell receptors in the human thymus. V dropped 0 bases and J dropped 0 bases, with 18 bases sitting between them. The CDR3 is 19 amino acids. Germline CDR1 and CDR2: SGHRS and YFSETQ. Clones were read by immunoSEQ multiplex PCR, and TCRdb kept only the in-frame ones, dropping some. Among around 65,000 clones, about 95% were seen once, and the ten largest hold 0.03% to 0.04%. The genes are TRBV5-1 and TRBJ2-2, with D possibly TRBD1 on 6 matching bases. The source material was thymocytes. The sequence came from a human donor. DNA of the CDR3: TGCGCCAGCAGCTTGGAAGGTCTGTCAGGGGTAACGAACACCGGGGAGCTGTTTTTT. Protein: CASSLEGLSGVTNTGELFF.